The 3 T cell receptor beta chains reported below all come from one sample, sequenced in a study of cytomegalovirus exposure and HLA in healthy donors. It was with 60 Vbeta and 13 Jbeta primers that the PCR ran. Produced via immunoSEQ multiplex PCR; TCRdb's table is partial and in-frame only. This table holds 80,000 to 100,000 clones, about four fifths found once. Input material: PBMCs. The receptors shown here come from a male donor in good health and CMV-seropositive.

This chain connects TRBV19 to TRBJ1-2; 10 positions agree with TRBD1. Germline V gene sequence: CDR1 LNHDA, CDR2 SQIVND (reference sequence). J lost 2 bases, V lost 7 bases, and 4 bases had no gene match. The CDR3 consists of 14 residues. CDR3 sequence (DNA): TGTGCCAGTACTCTGGGACAGGGGAACTATGGCTACACCTTC. Translating it yields CASTLGQGNYGYTF.

The chain is built from TRBV2 and TRBJ2-1; the D gene is possibly TRBD1 (5 bases). Germline V CDR1 and CDR2: SNHLY, FYNNEI. The CDR3 is 13 residues long. The germline V and J ends were trimmed by 6 bases and 4 bases, with 10 bases remaining between them. The CDR3 bases are TGTGCCAGCAGCTTCTACAGGTACAATGAGCAGTTCTTC. Encoded protein: CASSFYRYNEQFF.

The genes are TRBV2 and TRBJ2-7; 7 bases are shared with TRBD1. The CDR3 has 14 residues. The V segment lost 6 bases and the J segment 3 bases; nucleotides outside the gene matches: 8. CDR1 and CDR2 (germline): SNHLY, FYNNEI. CDR3 loop: CASSRQGNFYEQYF. The CDR3 nucleotides are TGTGCCAGCAGCAGACAGGGAAATTTCTACGAGCAGTACTTC.